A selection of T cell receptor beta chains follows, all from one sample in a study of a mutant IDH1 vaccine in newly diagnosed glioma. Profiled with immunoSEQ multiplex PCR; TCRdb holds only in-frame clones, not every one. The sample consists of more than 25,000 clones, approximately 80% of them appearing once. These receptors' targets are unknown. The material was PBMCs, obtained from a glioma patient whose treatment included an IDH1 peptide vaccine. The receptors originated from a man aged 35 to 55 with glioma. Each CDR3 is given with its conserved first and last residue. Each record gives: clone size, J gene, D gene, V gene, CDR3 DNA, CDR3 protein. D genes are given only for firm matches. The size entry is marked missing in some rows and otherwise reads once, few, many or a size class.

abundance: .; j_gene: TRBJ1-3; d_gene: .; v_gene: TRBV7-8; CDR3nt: TGTGCCAGCAGCTTGGGACGGGACTCTGGAAACACCATATATTTT; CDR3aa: CASSLGRDSGNTIYF
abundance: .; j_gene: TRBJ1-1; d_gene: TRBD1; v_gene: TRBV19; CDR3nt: TGTGCCAGTAGTATAGGGACAGGGGCCCGGGGCACTGAAGCTTTCTTT; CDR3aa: CASSIGTGARGTEAFF
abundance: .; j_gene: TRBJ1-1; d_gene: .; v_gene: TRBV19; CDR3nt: TGTGCCAGTAGTTCCCTCCAGTGGGAGCGGGCTTTCTTT; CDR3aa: CASSSLQWERAFF
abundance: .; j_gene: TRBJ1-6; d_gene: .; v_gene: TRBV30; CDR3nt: TGTGCCTGGAGTTTGGATTCACCCCTCCACTTT; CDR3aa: CAWSLDSPLHF
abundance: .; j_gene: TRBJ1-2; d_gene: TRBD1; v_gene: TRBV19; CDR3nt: TGTGCCAGTAGTGCGGGACAGATTTATGGCTACACCTTC; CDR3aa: CASSAGQIYGYTF
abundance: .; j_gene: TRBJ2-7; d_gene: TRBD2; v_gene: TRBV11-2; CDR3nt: TGTGCCAGCAGCTCCCCGGGACTAGCGGGAGATAAGGGGTGGTACGAGCAGTACTTC; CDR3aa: CASSSPGLAGDKGWYEQYF
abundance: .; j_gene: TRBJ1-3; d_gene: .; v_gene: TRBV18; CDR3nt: TGTGCCAGCTCACCAACGGGACACCCCTCTGGAAACACCATATATTTT; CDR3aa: CASSPTGHPSGNTIYF
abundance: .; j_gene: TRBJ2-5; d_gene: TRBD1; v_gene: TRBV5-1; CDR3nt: TGCGCCAGCAGCTTGGGGACAGGGTCTGAGACCCAGTACTTC; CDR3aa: CASSLGTGSETQYF
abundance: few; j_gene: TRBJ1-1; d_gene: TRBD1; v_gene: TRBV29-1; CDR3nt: TGCAGCGCCGCGACAGGGGGCATCTCTGAAGCTTTCTTT; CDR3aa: CSAATGGISEAFF
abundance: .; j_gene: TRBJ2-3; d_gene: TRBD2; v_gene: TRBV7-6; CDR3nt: TGTGCCAGCAGCTTAGAAGCCCCGGGACTAGCACCCACAGATACGCAGTATTTT; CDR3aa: CASSLEAPGLAPTDTQYF
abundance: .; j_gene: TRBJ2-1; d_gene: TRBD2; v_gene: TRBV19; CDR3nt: TGTGCCAGTAGTTCCGTAGCGGGAGGTGGAGACAATGAGCAGTTCTTC; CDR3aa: CASSSVAGGGDNEQFF
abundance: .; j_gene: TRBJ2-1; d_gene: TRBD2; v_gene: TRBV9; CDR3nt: TGTGCCAGCAGCGTAGAAGCGGGAGCGAGGAATGAGCAGTTCTTC; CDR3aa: CASSVEAGARNEQFF
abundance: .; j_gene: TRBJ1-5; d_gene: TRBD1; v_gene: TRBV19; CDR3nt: TGTGCCAGTAGCCCGACAGGGCGGCAGCCCCAGCATTTT; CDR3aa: CASSPTGRQPQHF
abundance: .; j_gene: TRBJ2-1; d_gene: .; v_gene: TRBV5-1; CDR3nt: TGCGCCAGCAGCTTGGACGGGAGAGGCGATGAGCAGTTCTTC; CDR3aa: CASSLDGRGDEQFF
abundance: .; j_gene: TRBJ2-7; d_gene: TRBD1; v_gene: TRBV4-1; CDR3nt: TGCGCCACCAGGGGGCTTGAAGGCGAGCAGTACTTC; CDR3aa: CATRGLEGEQYF
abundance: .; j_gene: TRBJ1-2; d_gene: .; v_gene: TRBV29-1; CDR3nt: TGCAGCGTTGAAAGTCAGGTCTATGGCTACACCTTC; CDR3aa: CSVESQVYGYTF
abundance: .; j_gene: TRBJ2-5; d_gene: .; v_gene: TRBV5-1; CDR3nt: TGCGCCAGCAGCTTGGGTGCGGGCTCGTACCAAGAGACCCAGTACTTC; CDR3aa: CASSLGAGSYQETQYF
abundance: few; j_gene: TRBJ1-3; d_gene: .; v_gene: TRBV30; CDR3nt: TGTGCCTGGAAACGTCTGGCCCACTCTGGAAACACCATATATTTT; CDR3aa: CAWKRLAHSGNTIYF
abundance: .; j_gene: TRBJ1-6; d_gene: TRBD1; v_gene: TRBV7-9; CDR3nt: TGTGCCAGCAGCTTAGGGGGACAGGGAGATTCACCCCTCCACTTT; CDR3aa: CASSLGGQGDSPLHF
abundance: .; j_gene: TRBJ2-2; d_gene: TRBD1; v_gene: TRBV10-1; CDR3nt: TGCGCCAGCAGGGGGACAGGGAGTCCCCCCGGGGAGCTGTTTTTT; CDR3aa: CASRGTGSPPGELFF
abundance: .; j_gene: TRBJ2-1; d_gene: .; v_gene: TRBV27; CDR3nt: TGTGCCAGCAGTTTTACCGGCTCCTACAATGAGCAGTTCTTC; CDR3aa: CASSFTGSYNEQFF
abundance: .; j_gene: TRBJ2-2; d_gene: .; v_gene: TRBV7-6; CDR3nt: TGTGCCAGCAGCGGCGAGGGGGTTAGGACCGGGGAGCTGTTTTTT; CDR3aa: CASSGEGVRTGELFF
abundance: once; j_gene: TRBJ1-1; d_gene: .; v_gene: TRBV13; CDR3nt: TGTGCCAGCAGTTTACGACGGAGGAACACTGAAGCTTTCTTT; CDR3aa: CASSLRRRNTEAFF
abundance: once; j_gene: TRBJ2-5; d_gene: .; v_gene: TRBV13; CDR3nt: TGTGCCAGCAGCGCACCCCCCGCCGACAGTCCTCAAGAGACCCAGTACTTC; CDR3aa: CASSAPPADSPQETQYF
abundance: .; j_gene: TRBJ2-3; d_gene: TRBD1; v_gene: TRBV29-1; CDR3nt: TGCAGCGTCCGACAGGGAGGCACAGATACGCAGTATTTT; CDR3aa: CSVRQGGTDTQYF
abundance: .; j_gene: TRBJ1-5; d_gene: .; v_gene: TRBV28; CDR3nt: TGTGCCAGCAGTTTTACAGGGTCAAGTCAGCCCCAGCATTTT; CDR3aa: CASSFTGSSQPQHF
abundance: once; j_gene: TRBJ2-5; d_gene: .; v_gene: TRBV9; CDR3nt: TGTGCCAGCAGCGTAGTCGGCCTCCCCCACCAAGAGACCCAGTACTTC; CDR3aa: CASSVVGLPHQETQYF
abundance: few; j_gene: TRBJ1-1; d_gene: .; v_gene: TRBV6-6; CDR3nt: TGTGCCAGCAGTTACTCCGTCGGGGGGGAAGCTTTCTTT; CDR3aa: CASSYSVGGEAFF
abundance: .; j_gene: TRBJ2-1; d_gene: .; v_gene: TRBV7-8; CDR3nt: TGTGCCAGCAGCTTAGATAAGGCCCCGCCCAGGGAGCAGTTCTTC; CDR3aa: CASSLDKAPPREQFF
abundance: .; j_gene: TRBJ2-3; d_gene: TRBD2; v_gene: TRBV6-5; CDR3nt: TGTGCCAGCAGTCTGAGGACTAGCGGCACAGATACGCAGTATTTT; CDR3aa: CASSLRTSGTDTQYF
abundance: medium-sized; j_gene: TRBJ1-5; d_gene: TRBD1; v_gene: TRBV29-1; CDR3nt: TGCAGCGTTGCCGGGACAGGGGACAATCAGCCCCAGCATTTT; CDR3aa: CSVAGTGDNQPQHF
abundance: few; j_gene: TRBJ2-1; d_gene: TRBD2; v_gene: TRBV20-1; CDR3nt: TGCAGTACCGAGCGGGAACAGTTCTTC; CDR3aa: CSTEREQFF
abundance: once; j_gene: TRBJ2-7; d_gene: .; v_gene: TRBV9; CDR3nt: TGTGCCAGCAGGGCCGGGACCGCAGCCTACGAGCAGTACTTC; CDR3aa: CASRAGTAAYEQYF
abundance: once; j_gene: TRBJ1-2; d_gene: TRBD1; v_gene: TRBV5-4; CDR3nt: TGTGCCAGCAGCTTTTGGACAGGGGGGTCCTATGGCTACACCTTC; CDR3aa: CASSFWTGGSYGYTF
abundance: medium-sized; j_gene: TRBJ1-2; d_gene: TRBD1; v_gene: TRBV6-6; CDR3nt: TGTGCCAGCAGTTCGACAGGGAGGATTAACTATGGCTACACCTTC; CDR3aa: CASSSTGRINYGYTF
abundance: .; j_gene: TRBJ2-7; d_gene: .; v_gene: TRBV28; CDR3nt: TGTGCCAGCAGCTCGAGGACAGTCTTACCCTACGAGCAGTACTTC; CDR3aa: CASSSRTVLPYEQYF
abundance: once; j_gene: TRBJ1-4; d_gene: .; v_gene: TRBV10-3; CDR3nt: TGTGCCATCAGGGGGGACGGAGGAGATCATGAAAAACTGTTTTTT; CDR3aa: CAIRGDGGDHEKLFF
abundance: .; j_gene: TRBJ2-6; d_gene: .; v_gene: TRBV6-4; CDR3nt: TGTGCCAGCAGTCTTGGGGCTGGGGCCAACGTCCTGACTTTC; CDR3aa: CASSLGAGANVLTF
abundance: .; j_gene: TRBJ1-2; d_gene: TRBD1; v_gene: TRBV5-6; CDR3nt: TGTGCCAGCAGCGCCACAGGGGGCCTGCTCAGCGGCTACACCTTC; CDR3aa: CASSATGGLLSGYTF